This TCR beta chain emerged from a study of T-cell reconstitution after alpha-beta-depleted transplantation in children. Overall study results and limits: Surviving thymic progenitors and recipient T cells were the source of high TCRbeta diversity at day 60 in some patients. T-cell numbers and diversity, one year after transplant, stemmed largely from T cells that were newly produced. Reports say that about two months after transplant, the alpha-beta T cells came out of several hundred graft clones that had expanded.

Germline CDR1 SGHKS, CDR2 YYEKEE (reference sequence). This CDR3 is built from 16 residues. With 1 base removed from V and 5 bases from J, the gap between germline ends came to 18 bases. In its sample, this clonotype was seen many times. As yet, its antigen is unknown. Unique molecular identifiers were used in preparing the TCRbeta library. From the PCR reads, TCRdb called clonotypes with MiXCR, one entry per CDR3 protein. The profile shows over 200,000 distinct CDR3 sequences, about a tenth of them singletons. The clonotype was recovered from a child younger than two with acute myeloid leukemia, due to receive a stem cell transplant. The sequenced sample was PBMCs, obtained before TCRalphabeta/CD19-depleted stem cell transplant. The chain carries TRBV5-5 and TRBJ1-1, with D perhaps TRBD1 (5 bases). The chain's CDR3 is CASSLYQGVGVTEAFF. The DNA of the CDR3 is TGTGCCAGCAGCTTGTATCAGGGTGTGGGTGTGACTGAAGCTTTCTTT.